Below, 19 T cell receptor beta chains from the same sample are listed, as sequenced in a study of neoadjuvant nivolumab and ipilimumab in lung cancer. TCRdb's table, derived via immunoSEQ multiplex PCR, lists solely in-frame clones and lacks some. Of 26,000 or so clones listed, 75% to 85% are singletons. The sequences come from tumor tissue, collected after neoadjuvant nivolumab, alone or with ipilimumab, at or shortly before surgery. These TCRs come from an adult with non-small cell lung cancer.

V usage is TRBV4-2 and J usage is TRBJ2-1, with D unclear. The CDR3 contains 12 residues. Germline CDR1 is LGHNA and CDR2 is YNFKEQ. The V and J ends lost 1 base and 7 bases respectively, with 5 bases between them. In DNA form, the CDR3 reads TGTGCCAGCAGCCAAGCTGTAAATGAGCAGTTCTTC. Protein sequence: CASSQAVNEQFF.

The J gene is TRBJ2-6, the V gene TRBV7-9; D is unresolved. The CDR3 is 13 amino acids. The germline V gene has CDR1 SEHNR and CDR2 FQNEAQ (reference sequence). The V and J ends lost 1 base and 4 bases respectively, with 2 bases between them. CDR3: CASSLDGANVLTF. In DNA, the CDR3 is TGTGCCAGCAGCTTAGACGGGGCCAACGTCCTGACTTTC.

The chain is built from TRBV7-3 and TRBJ2-1, with no clear D. The V gene lost 0 bases and the J gene lost 4 bases, with 4 bases spanning the gap. CDR1 and CDR2 from the germline V gene are SGHTA and FQGTGA. The CDR3 totals 13 residues. CDR3 nucleotides: TGTGCCAGCAGCTTAACCGGATACAATGAGCAGTTCTTC. This codes for CASSLTGYNEQFF.

The chain recombines TRBV19 with TRBJ1-6; D uncertain. The ends were cut back, 5 bases at V and 8 bases at J, with 16 bases in the middle. The germline CDR1 and CDR2 sequences are LNHDA and SQIVND (reference sequence). The CDR3 is made up of 15 amino acids. The DNA for the CDR3 is TGTGCCAGTAGTCCCCCAGCTGGTTGGCATTCACCCCTCCACTTT. This translates into CASSPPAGWHSPLHF.

This rearrangement joins TRBV7-8 to TRBJ1-2; no firm D call. The CDR3 loop spans 14 amino acids. Deletions cut 1 base from V and 0 bases from J, with 6 bases between. Looked up from germline, CDR1 is SGHVS and CDR2 is FQNEAQ. CDR3 coding DNA: TGTGCCAGCAGCTTAGTTTCCGCTAACTATGGCTACACCTTC. It is translated as CASSLVSANYGYTF.

This chain's CDR3 is CAIRKPGQGAGYTF. Here the CDR3 DNA reads TGTGCCATCAGGAAACCGGGACAGGGGGCTGGCTACACCTTC. The chain couples TRBV10-3 to TRBJ1-2, with TRBD1 identical over 12 bases. The CDR3 covers 14 residues. With 6 bases clipped from V and 7 bases from J, the junction kept 6 bases outside the gene matches. The germline gives CDR1 ENHRY, CDR2 SYGVKD.

V and J are TRBV11-2 and TRBJ1-5, with TRBD1 matching over 7 bases. The V gene's germline CDR1 is SGHAT and CDR2 FQNNGV. Germline trimming cut 4 bases from V and 3 bases from J; bases unmatched to any gene: 3. This CDR3 spans 14 amino acids. The CDR3 loop is CASSYDRDNQPQHF. CDR3 coding DNA: TGTGCCAGCAGCTATGACAGGGACAATCAGCCCCAGCATTTT.

This clone was counted between two and nine times. J is TRBJ1-6 and V is TRBV19, with 7 bases lining up with TRBD1. From germline, CDR1 is LNHDA and CDR2 SQIVND (reference sequence). The CDR3 runs 14 residues. V shed 6 bases and J 6 bases; nucleotides not matched to a gene: 5. CDR3: CASRPGQSNSPLHF. The CDR3, as DNA: TGTGCCAGTAGGCCGGGACAGTCTAATTCACCCCTCCACTTT.

This clone has only one observation. J is TRBJ2-2 and V is TRBV6-5; the D is unclear. Germline V gene lookup returns CDR1 MNHEY and CDR2 SVGAGI. This CDR3 has 15 amino acids. Trimming left V 5 bases short and J 5 bases short, with 15 bases between. The CDR3 DNA reads as TGTGCCAGCAGTCACGAGATAAGGGATACCGGGGAGCTGTTTTTT. This translates into CASSHEIRDTGELFF.

This clone was seen more than once but under ten times. The DNA for the CDR3 is TGTGCCAGCAGCGTATCAAGCTCCTACGAGCAGTACTTC. Protein sequence: CASSVSSSYEQYF. This chain links TRBV2 with TRBJ2-7; D ambiguous. Trimming shortened V by 6 bases and J by 0 bases, and 9 bases separated the two germline ends. Germline assignment: CDR1 SNHLY and CDR2 FYNNEI. The CDR3 has 13 amino acids. Filled out from reference TRBV2 and TRBJ2-7, the complete variable domain reads EPEVTQTPSHQVTQMGQEVILRCVPISNHLYFYWYRQILGQKVEFLVSFYNNEISEKSEIFDDQFSVERPDGSNFTLKIRSTKLEDSAMYFCASSVSSSYEQYFGPGTRLTVT.

This chain joins TRBV6-5 and TRBJ2-6, with D possibly TRBD1 on 6 matching bases. V lost 6 bases to trimming and J lost 2 bases, with 11 bases between them. CDR1 MNHEY and CDR2 SVGAGI come from the germline V gene. The CDR3 sequence is 15 residues long. The CDR3 DNA is TGTGCCAGCAGCGGATGGACAGCTGGGGCCAACGTCCTGACTTTC. Translated: CASSGWTAGANVLTF.

This chain links TRBV5-1 with TRBJ1-2, with TRBD1 matching over 7 bases. Germline-derived CDR1 and CDR2 are SGHRS and YFSETQ. The CDR3 has 13 residues. V gave up 2 bases and J gave up 8 bases; unmatched junction bases: 6. For the CDR3, the DNA is TGCGCCAGCAGCTTAGGGACAGATGAGGGCTACACCTTC. It codes for CASSLGTDEGYTF.

This clone was counted between two and nine times. The rearrangement joins TRBV2 to TRBJ1-5; 7 positions match TRBD1. CDR3 length: 14 amino acids. Germline trimming cut 5 bases from V and 4 bases from J; bases unmatched to any gene: 5. In germline, CDR1 is SNHLY, CDR2 FYNNEI. CDR3 nucleotide sequence: TGTGCCAGCAGTACTAGACAGGGTAATCAGCCCCAGCATTTT. Residues: CASSTRQGNQPQHF.

This clone was seen more than once but under ten times. The V and J genes are TRBV10-3 and TRBJ1-1; no firm D call. The germline V gene has CDR1 ENHRY and CDR2 SYGVKD. This CDR3 spans 11 amino acids. Between the trimmed V and J ends, which lost 0 bases and 10 bases, there was a span of 6 bases. This chain's CDR3 is CAISESVGAFF. The CDR3 region has the DNA TGTGCCATCAGTGAGTCGGTGGGAGCTTTCTTT.

The table lists this clone with a count of one. This chain links TRBV18 with TRBJ2-3, with TRBD2 identical over 10 bases. Germline lookup yields CDR1 KGHSH and CDR2 LQKENI. V lost 6 bases, J lost 0 bases, and 12 bases stayed unmatched. This CDR3 is 18 amino acids long. Here the CDR3 DNA reads TGTGCCAGCTCCCGGGTGCCTAGCGGGGGTAAAAGCACAGATACGCAGTATTTT. Amino acid sequence: CASSRVPSGGKSTDTQYF.

The chain couples TRBV5-4 to TRBJ1-4; the D gene is possibly TRBD1 (6 bases). CDR3 length: 14 amino acids. The ends were cut back, 3 bases at V and 3 bases at J, with 9 bases in the middle. The V gene's germline CDR1 is SGHNT and CDR2 YYREEE (reference sequence). The CDR3 is CASSSQGSNEKLFF. DNA for the CDR3: TGTGCCAGCAGCTCCCAGGGGTCTAATGAAAAACTGTTTTTT.

This clone has only a few counts. Written as DNA, the CDR3 is TGTGCCAGCAGCTTAGCGCTTCAAGCGGGCGAGCAGTACTTC. Translating gives CASSLALQAGEQYF. The V call is TRBV7-2, the J call TRBJ2-7, with a tentative D call TRBD2 (6 bases). This CDR3 has 14 amino acids. V was pared by 0 bases and J by 6 bases, with 12 bases between. The germline CDR1 and CDR2 sequences are SGHTA and FQGNSA.

The chain recombines TRBV6-1 with TRBJ2-3; 7 bases are a match to TRBD2. V trimming: 6 bases; J trimming: 2 bases; junction bases outside the gene matches: 8. This CDR3 contains 15 residues. CDR1 and CDR2 from the germline V gene are MNHNS and SASEGT. CDR3 sequence (DNA): TGTGCCAGCAGGACCGGACTAGGGGCCACAGATACGCAGTATTTT. The encoded protein is CASRTGLGATDTQYF.

The chain carries TRBV21-1 and TRBJ1-5; TRBD1, the table's D call, lacks a check against the DNA. TRBV21-1 is labeled a pseudogene. This CDR3 is built from 15 residues. The CDR3: CASSSADRGNQPQHF. The CDR3, as DNA: TGTGCCAGCAGCTCTGCGGACAGGGGGAATCAGCCCCAGCATTTT.